The 17 T cell receptor beta chains below all came from one sample that was sequenced in a study of a mutant IDH1 vaccine in newly diagnosed glioma. Indicated time point: baseline, week 1 (first vaccination visit). Treatment indicated: pre-vaccination baseline after standard-of-care therapy. The method was immunoSEQ multiplex PCR; TCRdb's version includes in-frame clones alone and lacks a portion of them. Of 50,000 or so clones in the sample, 75% to 90% were seen once. This specimen consisted of PBMCs, obtained from a glioma patient treated with radiotherapy, temozolomide or both. All receptors derive from a man in his forties with glioma.

CDR3 in amino acids: CASRGGPGYGYTF. Written as DNA, the CDR3 is TGTGCCAGCAGGGGGGGGCCCGGGTATGGCTACACCTTC. The genes are TRBV27 and TRBJ1-2; possibly TRBD1 for D (6 bases). CDR3 length: 13 residues. In germline, CDR1 is MNHEY, CDR2 SMNVEV (reference sequence). The V and J ends lost 6 bases and 5 bases respectively, with 13 bases between them.

The V call is TRBV7-9, the J call TRBJ2-2, with 10 positions matching TRBD2. The V and J ends lost 7 bases and 1 base, in that order; junction bases with no gene match: 3. In germline, CDR1 is SEHNR, CDR2 FQNEAQ (reference sequence). The CDR3 totals 15 residues. CDR3 nucleotide sequence: TGTGCCAGCAATATAGCGGGAGGGAACACCGGGGAGCTGTTTTTT. Protein: CASNIAGGNTGELFF.

This rearrangement joins TRBV4-1 to TRBJ2-3; D is unresolved. The V end lost 2 bases, the J end lost 3 bases, and 6 bases lay between the germline ends. This CDR3 contains 13 residues. The V gene's germline CDR1 is MGHRA and CDR2 YSYEKL. CDR3 in amino acids: CASSQTGTDTQYF. CDR3 nucleotide sequence: TGCGCCAGCAGCCAAACCGGGACAGATACGCAGTATTTT.

The chain has TRBV19 and TRBJ2-5, with 7 bases lining up with TRBD2. The germline V gene encodes CDR1 LNHDA and CDR2 SQIVND (reference sequence). The trim removed 10 bases at V and 0 bases at J, leaving 14 bases unmatched. The CDR3 has 16 residues. The CDR3: CATSEASGRYQETQYF. The DNA for the CDR3 is TGTGCCACCTCGGAGGCTAGCGGAAGGTACCAAGAGACCCAGTACTTC.

This chain links TRBV6-5 with TRBJ2-7; D might be TRBD1 (5 bases). The CDR3 consists of 14 residues. Germline-derived CDR1 and CDR2 are MNHEY and SVGAGI. V was shortened by 3 bases and J by 1 base, with 10 bases between the two germline ends. CDR3 DNA sequence: TGTGCCAGCAGTTATCAGGGCCGGTCCTACGAGCAGTACTTC. Protein: CASSYQGRSYEQYF.

The table lists this clone with a count of one. This sequence joins TRBV27 and TRBJ2-7, with D perhaps matching TRBD2 (5 bases). V was pared by 8 bases and J by 7 bases, with 12 bases between. Per the germline V gene, CDR1 is MNHEY and CDR2 is SMNVEV (reference sequence). The CDR3 spans 11 residues. This CDR3 is CASGRGREQYF. DNA of the CDR3: TGTGCCAGCGGCCGAGGGCGAGAGCAGTACTTC.

This clone occurred once. The chain couples TRBV29-1 to TRBJ2-1; D is ambiguous. V was cut by 0 bases and J by 8 bases, with 5 bases left in between. The CDR3 length is 11 residues. From germline, CDR1 is SQVTM and CDR2 ANQGSEA. DNA for the CDR3: TGCAGCGTTGAAGATTGGGATGAGCAGTTCTTC. Translating gives CSVEDWDEQFF.

The gene calls are TRBV6-5 and TRBJ2-7; 7 nucleotides match TRBD2. Germline trimming cut 8 bases from V and 7 bases from J; bases unmatched to any gene: 5. Germline loops: CDR1 MNHEY, CDR2 SVGAGI. This CDR3 is 11 amino acids long. The CDR3 spells CASGRAGEQYF. CDR3 sequence (DNA): TGTGCCAGCGGGAGGGCTGGGGAGCAGTACTTC.

This clone was observed a handful of times. V gene TRBV6-5 combines with J gene TRBJ1-2; D unclear. Trimming stripped 5 bases from V and 0 bases from J, with 13 bases between. CDR3 length: 15 residues. Germline V gene sequence: CDR1 MNHEY, CDR2 SVGAGI. The CDR3 DNA follows: TGTGCCAGCAGTCACCCTCGCGCGGCTAACTATGGCTACACCTTC. Residues: CASSHPRAANYGYTF.

The J gene is TRBJ2-7, the V gene TRBV11-2; D possibly corresponds to TRBD1 (6 bases). CDR3 length: 16 amino acids. V dropped 5 bases and J dropped 0 bases, with 17 bases sitting between them. Germline-derived CDR1 and CDR2 are SGHAT and FQNNGV. The CDR3 here is CASSPGSQGLSYEQYF. As DNA, the CDR3 is TGTGCCAGCAGCCCCGGCTCGCAGGGGCTCTCCTACGAGCAGTACTTC.

This chain connects TRBV18 to TRBJ2-3; no clear D gene. The CDR3 spans 13 residues. Trimming shortened V by 2 bases and J by 5 bases, and 8 bases separated the two germline ends. Per the germline V gene, CDR1 is KGHSH and CDR2 is LQKENI. CDR3 residues: CASSPTNGDTQYF. In DNA, the CDR3 is TGTGCCAGCTCACCAACCAACGGAGATACGCAGTATTTT.

This sequence joins TRBV11-2 and TRBJ2-2, with D unresolved. This CDR3 region has 16 residues. V lost 5 bases, J lost 0 bases, and 13 bases lay in between. From germline, CDR1 is SGHAT and CDR2 FQNNGV. The CDR3 DNA reads as TGTGCCAGCAGCCCACGGAGACCGACGAACACCGGGGAGCTGTTTTTT. Translating gives CASSPRRPTNTGELFF.

This chain joins TRBV27 and TRBJ2-7, with unresolved D. With 1 base removed from V and 3 bases from J, the gap between germline ends came to 10 bases. The CDR3 is 14 amino acids. Germline CDR1 and CDR2: MNHEY and SMNVEV (reference sequence). CDR3: CASSLLGSRYEQYF. Here the CDR3 DNA reads TGTGCCAGCAGTTTATTGGGGTCTCGCTACGAGCAGTACTTC.

The CDR3 region is CASSLGQASFYGYTF. The DNA of the CDR3 is TGCGCCAGCAGCCTCGGACAGGCGAGCTTCTATGGCTACACCTTC. This chain joins TRBV4-1 and TRBJ1-2, with 7 bases aligning to TRBD1. Germline assignment: CDR1 MGHRA and CDR2 YSYEKL. Losses at the gene ends were 4 bases for V and 4 bases for J; bases not matched to a gene: 9. The CDR3 length is 15 residues.

The CDR3 reads CASSLGQGASVETQYF. The CDR3 DNA sequence: TGCGCCAGCAGCTTGGGACAGGGGGCGAGTGTGGAGACCCAGTACTTC. The V call is TRBV5-1, the J call TRBJ2-5; 10 nucleotides line up with TRBD1. CDR1 is SGHRS, CDR2 YFSETQ, per germline. CDR3 length: 16 residues. After removal of 0 bases from V and 5 bases from J, the junction contained 7 bases not matched to a gene.

This chain uses TRBV6-6 with TRBJ2-3, with 11 bases matching TRBD1. CDR3 length: 16 residues. The trim removed 8 bases at V and 1 base at J, leaving 8 bases unmatched. Germline V CDR1 and CDR2: MNHNY, SVGAGI (reference sequence). The CDR3 loop is CASAEPGQGGTDTQYF. CDR3 DNA sequence: TGTGCCAGCGCAGAACCGGGACAGGGGGGCACAGATACGCAGTATTTT.

This chain uses TRBV18 with TRBJ2-1; tentative D call: TRBD1 (6 bases). This CDR3 contains 14 residues. V was pared by 2 bases and J by 9 bases, with 14 bases between. Germline V gene lookup returns CDR1 KGHSH and CDR2 LQKENI. CDR3 residues: CASSPGPQGSEQFF. In DNA form, the CDR3 reads TGTGCCAGCTCACCAGGCCCCCAGGGGAGTGAGCAGTTCTTC.